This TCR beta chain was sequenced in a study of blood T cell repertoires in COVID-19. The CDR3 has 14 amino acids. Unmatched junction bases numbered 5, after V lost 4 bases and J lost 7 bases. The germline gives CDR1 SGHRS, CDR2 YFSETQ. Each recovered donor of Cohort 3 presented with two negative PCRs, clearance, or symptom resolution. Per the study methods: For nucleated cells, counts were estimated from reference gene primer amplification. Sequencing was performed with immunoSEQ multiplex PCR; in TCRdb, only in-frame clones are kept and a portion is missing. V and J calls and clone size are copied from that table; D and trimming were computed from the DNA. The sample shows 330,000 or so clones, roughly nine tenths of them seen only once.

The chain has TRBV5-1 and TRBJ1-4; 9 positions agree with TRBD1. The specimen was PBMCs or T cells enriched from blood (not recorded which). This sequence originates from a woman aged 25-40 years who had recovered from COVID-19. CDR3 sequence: CASSPGQGREKLFF. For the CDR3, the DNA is TGCGCCAGCAGCCCGGGACAGGGTCGTGAAAAACTGTTTTTT.